This T cell receptor (beta chain) was sequenced for a study of human T cells and chemical hapten exposure. Study results and limitations: The number of TCRs over 1 in 1000 frequency stayed unchanged after DPC.

Time point reported: patch test 2, 6 weeks after DPC sensitization. As for treatment: therapeutic diphenylcyclopropenone sensitization with weekly scalp DPC. Germline CDR1 is MGHRA and CDR2 is YSYEKL. This CDR3 is 14 amino acids long. Trimming removed 0 bases from V and 6 bases from J, with 9 bases in between. TCRdb redid the calling of the RACE reads with MiXCR, one entry per CDR3 protein. The data show under 450,000 distinct CDR3 sequences, more than 5% seen once. Comment on this clonotype: Its target is not known.

This clonotype originated in a woman aged 18-29 years with alopecia areata. Some clones in this sample may be carry-over from other donors' samples. The sequencing here drew on whole blood, taken in connection with sensitization to the hapten diphenylcyclopropenone (DPC). J is TRBJ2-1 and V is TRBV4-1, with D maybe TRBD2 (5 bases). The CDR3 DNA sequence: TGCGCCAGCAGCCAAGAAGGGCTAGCCAATGAGCAGTTCTTC. This gives the protein CASSQEGLANEQFF.